The 8 T cell receptor beta chains presented below share a single source sample, sequenced in a study of neurological immune-mediated disorders. The time point here: longitudinal time-point 3. TCRdb used MiXCR to reprocess the 5' RACE reads, holding one entry per CDR3 protein. The table lists approximately 45,000 distinct CDR3 sequences, 13% of them singletons. Source material: PBMCs. The source of these receptors is a man aged 25 to 40 in good health.

In its sample, this clonotype was seen many times. V usage is TRBV12-3 or TRBV12-4 and J usage is TRBJ2-7, with 8 nucleotides matching TRBD1. Trimming at V came to 7 bases and at J to 3 bases, leaving 11 bases not matched to a gene. This CDR3 comprises 15 residues. CDR3 sequence reads: CASTTSGDRYYEQYF. CDR3 nucleotides: TGTGCCAGCACAACTTCAGGGGACAGGTACTACGAGCAGTACTTC.

This clonotype has a count of ten or more. CDR3 in amino acids: CASSQQGQAFF. In DNA form, the CDR3 reads TGCGCCAGCAGCCAACAGGGGCAAGCTTTCTTT. The V gene is TRBV5-1, the J gene TRBJ1-1; 7 bases align to TRBD1. Germline V gives CDR1 SGHRS, CDR2 YFSETQ. CDR3 length: 11 amino acids. Trimming took 4 bases from V and 9 from J; bases not matched to a gene: 3.

This clonotype was picked up many times. This chain links TRBV15 with TRBJ2-6; no clear D. CDR3 length: 15 amino acids. CDR1 is LNHNV and CDR2 is YYDKDF in the germline V gene (reference sequence). V gave up 7 bases and J gave up 4 bases, with 14 bases separating them. For the CDR3, the DNA is TGTGCCACCAACCCCTCGGTCGAAGGGGCCAACGTCCTGACTTTC. Its translation is CATNPSVEGANVLTF.

This clonotype showed up many times. This chain connects TRBV9 to TRBJ1-2; 7 bases fit TRBD1. V was pared by 3 bases and J by 4 bases, with 15 bases of the junction left unmatched. Germline V lookup: CDR1 SGDLS, CDR2 YYNGEE. The CDR3 has 17 residues. The CDR3 bases are TGTGCCAGCAGCGCCGCTACCGGGACAGCTAGACTCTATGGCTACACCTTC. Translating it yields CASSAATGTARLYGYTF. Drawing the rest from reference TRBV9 and TRBJ1-2, the complete variable domain is DSGVTQTPKHLITATGQRVTLRCSPRSGDLSVYWYQQSLDQGLQFLIQYYNGEERAKGNILERFSAQQFPDLHSELNLSSLELGDSALYFCASSAATGTARLYGYTFGSGTRLTVV.

This clonotype is medium-sized. This chain joins TRBV20-1 and TRBJ1-5; D may be TRBD1 (5 bases). V lost 1 base to trimming and J lost 0 bases, with 10 bases between them. The CDR3 spans 15 residues. Germline CDR1 DFQATT, CDR2 SNEGSKA (reference sequence). CDR3 amino acids: CSARGGSDSNQPQHF. As DNA, the CDR3 is TGCAGTGCTAGAGGGGGGTCGGATAGCAATCAGCCCCAGCATTTT.

This clonotype was seen repeatedly, ten times or more. The gene calls are TRBV5-1 and TRBJ2-5, with D uncertain. CDR1 and CDR2 from the germline V gene are SGHRS and YFSETQ. CDR3 size: 13 residues. Between the trimmed V and J ends, which lost 2 bases and 0 bases, there was a span of 5 bases. CDR3 protein: CASSLQDQETQYF. CDR3 in DNA: TGCGCCAGCAGCTTACAAGACCAAGAGACCCAGTACTTC.

In its sample, this clonotype was seen many times. J is TRBJ2-7 and V is TRBV28; TRBD2 might be the D (5 bases). Germline V gene lookup returns CDR1 MDHEN and CDR2 SYDVKM. CDR3 length: 14 residues. V lost 6 bases and J 2 bases, leaving 14 bases between the germline ends. In nucleotides, the CDR3 is TGTGCCAGCAGGCGTGCGGGCGAGGCCTACGAGCAGTACTTC. It translates to CASRRAGEAYEQYF.

This clonotype was observed many times. The chain is built from TRBV15 and TRBJ2-5; 8 bases agree with TRBD1. The CDR3 runs 14 residues. V dropped 5 bases and J dropped 1; count of bases not matched to a gene: 3. Per the germline V gene, CDR1 is LNHNV and CDR2 is YYDKDF (reference sequence). CDR3 coding DNA: TGTGCCACCAGCGAAGACAGGGGCCAAGAGACCCAGTACTTC. Translating it yields CATSEDRGQETQYF.